The rows below give T cell receptor beta chains drawn from one sample of a study of blood T cell repertoires in COVID-19. Clones were sequenced by immunoSEQ multiplex PCR, and TCRdb holds only the in-frame ones, with some missing. The sample shows roughly 280,000 clones, about 90% of them seen only once. The sample taken for sequencing was peripheral blood. These receptors originate from a woman aged 45-65 years who had recovered from COVID-19. Each CDR3 is given with its conserved first and last residue. The D gene is left open where the match is weak. Part of the rows lack a size; the others show once, few, many or a class for expanded clones.

V gene,clone size,J gene,D gene,CDR3 DNA,CDR3 protein
TRBV5-1,NA,TRBJ2-3,NA,TGCGCCAGCAGCTTGGGGCTAGTCGCTAGCACAGATACGCAGTATTTT,CASSLGLVASTDTQYF
TRBV12-3/TRBV12-4,NA,TRBJ1-1,NA,TGTGCCATCCTAAGAGGTGTGAACACTGAAGCTTTCTTT,CAILRGVNTEAFF
TRBV9,NA,TRBJ2-3,NA,TGTGCCAGCAGCGTAGGCAGGTTTATCACAGATACGCAGTATTTT,CASSVGRFITDTQYF
TRBV15,NA,TRBJ1-1,NA,TGTGCCACCAGTTCCACTAGGGTGAACACTGAAGCTTTCTTT,CATSSTRVNTEAFF
TRBV6-2/TRBV6-3,NA,TRBJ1-2,NA,TGTGCCAGCAGTCCGGACAGCTTTCTATGGGGCTACACCTTC,CASSPDSFLWGYTF
TRBV27,NA,TRBJ1-1,NA,TGTGCCAGCAGACCGGGGAAGCGTCTGACCACTGAAGCTTTCTTT,CASRPGKRLTTEAFF
TRBV6-1,NA,TRBJ1-1,NA,TGTGCCAGCAGTGAAGGACAGCCCAACACTGAAGCTTTCTTT,CASSEGQPNTEAFF
TRBV28,once,TRBJ1-3,NA,TGTGCCAGCAGTTTCCGGGGGGGAGGAAACACCATATATTTT,CASSFRGGGNTIYF
TRBV30,NA,TRBJ2-2,NA,TGTGCCTGGACCCCGGGCACCGGGGAGCTGTTTTTT,CAWTPGTGELFF
TRBV7-8,NA,TRBJ1-1,TRBD1,TGTGCCAGCAGCCTACGATCAGGGGGGCCGAACACTGAAGCTTTCTTT,CASSLRSGGPNTEAFF
TRBV25-1,NA,TRBJ1-4,TRBD1,TGTGCCAGCAGACGGACAGGGGAAGAAAAACTGTTTTTT,CASRRTGEEKLFF
TRBV5-5,NA,TRBJ2-3,TRBD2,TGTGCCAGCAGCCTAGGGACTAGCGTGAGCACAGATACGCAGTATTTT,CASSLGTSVSTDTQYF
TRBV7-2,NA,TRBJ2-5,NA,TGTGCCAGCAGCTTAGCTTCCCGGGGAGGAAAGACCCAGTACTTC,CASSLASRGGKTQYF
TRBV4-1,few,TRBJ1-2,NA,TGCGCCAGCAGCCAACAGGACACGCGGTATAGCTATGGCTACACCTTC,CASSQQDTRYSYGYTF
TRBV27,NA,TRBJ2-1,TRBD2,TGTGCCAGCAGTGTACTAGCGGGAAATGGGTTGGGGAGGGAGCAGTTCTTC,CASSVLAGNGLGREQFF
TRBV2,once,TRBJ2-5,TRBD1,TGTGCCAGCAGTCTTGGACAGGTACAAGAGACCCAGTACTTC,CASSLGQVQETQYF
TRBV28,once,TRBJ1-1,NA,TGTGCCAGCAGTTTATCATATGATGGAGGGCGGGCTTTCTTT,CASSLSYDGGRAFF
TRBV13,NA,TRBJ2-7,TRBD2,TGTGCCAGCAGCCCTATTCGGGGGGACTACGAGCAGTACTTC,CASSPIRGDYEQYF
TRBV28,NA,TRBJ2-7,TRBD1,TGTGCCAGCAGCCTGACAGGGCCCACCTACGAGCAGTACTTC,CASSLTGPTYEQYF
TRBV27,NA,TRBJ1-2,NA,TGTGCCAGCAGTCAACTTTGGGGAGGGACCACCTTC,CASSQLWGGTTF
TRBV5-1,NA,TRBJ2-3,TRBD2,TGCGCCAGCGGGACTACCGATACGCAGTATTTT,CASGTTDTQYF